Below are 6 T cell receptor beta chains sequenced from a single sample in a study of blood T cell repertoires in COVID-19. Data came from immunoSEQ multiplex PCR; TCRdb stores just in-frame clones and leaves some out. The sample consists of around 260,000 clones, roughly 88% of them appearing once. The sample was peripheral blood. These receptors originate from a woman in her seventies with COVID-19, enrolled during active disease.

V usage is TRBV15 and J usage is TRBJ1-4; perhaps TRBD1 as D (6 bases). Trimming left V 1 base short and J 4 bases short, with 10 bases between. The CDR3 loop spans 15 amino acids. Germline V gives CDR1 LNHNV, CDR2 YYDKDF (reference sequence). CDR3 sequence reads: CATSRGGQNNEKLFF. The CDR3 DNA reads TGTGCCACCAGCAGAGGGGGGCAGAATAATGAAAAACTGTTTTTT.

Here the CDR3 reads CASSLLSGTIGEQYF. The DNA of the CDR3 is TGTGCCAGCTCGCTACTTTCCGGGACAATAGGCGAGCAGTACTTC. V and J are TRBV18 and TRBJ2-7; D perhaps matches TRBD1 (6 bases). The CDR3 is 15 residues long. The germline V gene has CDR1 KGHSH and CDR2 LQKENI. The ends were cut back, 6 bases at V and 6 bases at J, with 21 bases in the middle.

The rearrangement links TRBV28 to TRBJ1-2; 9 positions agree with TRBD1. V trimming: 7 bases; J trimming: 4 bases; junction bases outside the gene matches: 7. CDR3 length: 14 amino acids. CDR1 and CDR2 (germline): MDHEN, SYDVKM. CDR3 DNA sequence: TGTGCCAGCATCAAGGGACAGGGAGTCTATGGCTACACCTTC. This encodes CASIKGQGVYGYTF.

The V and J genes are TRBV19 and TRBJ1-2, with 9 bases identical to TRBD1. CDR3 length: 15 residues. Germline V gives CDR1 LNHDA, CDR2 SQIVND (reference sequence). The trim removed 6 bases at V and 4 bases at J, leaving 9 bases unmatched. CDR3 protein: CASRPGQGLSYGYTF. The DNA of the CDR3 is TGTGCCAGTAGGCCCGGACAGGGGTTATCCTATGGCTACACCTTC.

This clone was seen a few times. V and J are TRBV7-8 and TRBJ1-5; 7 bases are a match to TRBD1. The CDR3 totals 15 residues. CDR1 is SGHVS, CDR2 FQNEAQ, per germline. The V and J ends lost 3 bases and 3 bases, in that order; junction bases with no gene match: 5. The CDR3: CASSLTGNANQPQHF. CDR3 sequence (DNA): TGTGCCAGCAGCTTGACAGGGAATGCCAATCAGCCCCAGCATTTT.

The chain recombines TRBV7-9 with TRBJ1-2; no definite D call. Looked up from germline, CDR1 is SEHNR and CDR2 is FQNEAQ (reference sequence). V shed 2 bases and J shed 5 bases, with 9 bases lying between them. The CDR3 is 13 amino acids. CDR3 residues: CASSLYLLYGYTF. The CDR3 bases are TGTGCCAGCAGCTTATACCTACTATATGGCTACACCTTC.